Listed here are 30 T cell receptor beta chains from one sample, sequenced in a study of blood T cell repertoires in COVID-19. Sequencing used immunoSEQ multiplex PCR; TCRdb keeps in-frame clones, though not all of them. The sample carries around 300,000 clones, approximately 89% recorded once. Material: PBMCs or T cells enriched from blood (not recorded which). These receptors were taken from a man between 25 and 39 years old who had recovered from COVID-19.

This chain links TRBV10-3 with TRBJ1-2, with TRBD1 identical over 10 bases. Losses at the gene ends were 6 bases for V and 3 bases for J; bases not matched to a gene: 10. CDR3 size: 16 residues. CDR1 and CDR2 (germline): ENHRY, SYGVKD. The DNA of the CDR3 is TGTGCCATCAGCTCCAGGTTGACAGGGGGCGACTATGGCTACACCTTC. Its translation: CAISSRLTGGDYGYTF.

This rearrangement joins TRBV10-3 to TRBJ1-5; D not resolved. The CDR3 runs to 16 residues. Germline assignment: CDR1 ENHRY and CDR2 SYGVKD. The ends were cut back, 2 bases at V and 0 bases at J, with 11 bases in the middle. CDR3 nucleotide sequence: TGTGCCATCAGTGAGGTCGGACTCGATAGCAATCAGCCCCAGCATTTT. Its translation: CAISEVGLDSNQPQHF.

This chain joins TRBV30 and TRBJ1-1, with D possibly matching TRBD1 (5 bases). In germline, CDR1 is GTSNPN, CDR2 SVGIG (reference sequence). The CDR3 length is 12 residues. The germline V and J ends were trimmed by 3 bases and 7 bases, with 12 bases remaining between them. The CDR3 loop is CAWRGARVEAFF. The DNA for the CDR3 is TGTGCCTGGAGAGGGGCTCGAGTTGAAGCTTTCTTT.

This clone was seen just once. This rearrangement joins TRBV28 to TRBJ2-7; possible D gene TRBD1, 5 bases. The V and J ends lost 7 bases and 9 bases respectively, with 22 bases between them. The CDR3 length is 14 residues. CDR1 and CDR2 from the germline V gene are MDHEN and SYDVKM. This CDR3 is CASTSGQPGYRQYF. The CDR3 nucleotides read TGTGCCAGCACCTCAGGGCAGCCAGGGTATAGGCAGTACTTC.

V is TRBV3-1 (or the pseudogene TRBV3-2) and J is TRBJ2-1; 7 positions match TRBD2. This CDR3 is 15 amino acids long. The germline V gene encodes CDR1 LGHDT and CDR2 YNNKEL (reference sequence). J was trimmed by 5 bases and V by 1 base; bases with no gene match: 5. The CDR3 protein is CASSQGLGGDNEQFF. The CDR3 DNA reads TGTGCCAGCAGCCAAGGGCTGGGGGGGGACAATGAGCAGTTCTTC.

The V and J genes are TRBV18 and TRBJ2-1; D is perhaps TRBD2 (5 bases). Germline V lookup: CDR1 KGHSH, CDR2 LQKENI. The V end was cut by 4 bases, the J end by 5 bases, with 21 bases between. This CDR3 spans 17 amino acids. The CDR3 reads CASSQSMKTWGDNEQFF. Here the CDR3 DNA reads TGTGCCAGCTCACAATCCATGAAGACCTGGGGAGACAATGAGCAGTTCTTC.

The chain couples TRBV5-1 to TRBJ1-6; 9 bases are shared with TRBD1. Trimming removed 4 bases from V and 10 bases from J; junction bases left unmatched: 9. The CDR3 covers 15 residues. Germline CDR1 SGHRS, CDR2 YFSETQ. CDR3 residues: CASSIGQGRESPLHF. In DNA form, the CDR3 reads TGCGCCAGCAGCATCGGACAGGGGCGAGAATCACCCCTCCACTTT.

A few counts support this clone. The V gene is TRBV7-9, the J gene TRBJ2-3, with D tentatively TRBD2 (6 bases). CDR1 and CDR2 (germline): SEHNR, FQNEAQ (reference sequence). V was clipped by 1 base and J by 2 bases, with 13 bases between them. The CDR3 is 16 amino acids. DNA of the CDR3: TGTGCCAGCAGCTTAGGGGATAGCGGATACACAGATACGCAGTATTTT. It yields the protein CASSLGDSGYTDTQYF.

The gene calls are TRBV7-8 and TRBJ1-6; perhaps TRBD1 as D (6 bases). Germline CDR1 is SGHVS and CDR2 is FQNEAQ. V lost 5 bases and J lost 8, with 10 bases in between. The CDR3 length is 13 residues. The DNA of the CDR3 is TGTGCCAGCAGCCCGGGGGGCTATTCACCCCTCCACTTT. Protein: CASSPGGYSPLHF.

The chain employs TRBV19 and TRBJ1-5; D might be TRBD1 (6 bases). CDR1 and CDR2 from the germline V gene are LNHDA and SQIVND (reference sequence). The V end lost 5 bases, the J end lost 9 bases, and 14 bases lay between the germline ends. The CDR3 sequence is 13 residues long. The CDR3 coding sequence is TGTGCCAGTAGTCGACAGGACGGGCGGCCCCAGCATTTT. It is translated as CASSRQDGRPQHF.

The table lists this clone with a few counts. The chain combines TRBV4-2 with TRBJ2-7; the match to TRBD2 covers 12 bases. CDR1 LGHNA and CDR2 YNFKEQ come from the germline V gene. V was clipped by 3 bases and J by 2 bases; unmatched bases: 2. This CDR3 has 15 amino acids. The CDR3 coding sequence is TGTGCCAGCAGCCAGTCTAGCGGGGGGGCCTACGAGCAGTACTTC. Amino acid sequence: CASSQSSGGAYEQYF.

This clone was recorded only once. In the same sample, other DNA sequences code for this CDR3. The chain recombines TRBV5-6 with TRBJ1-5; the D is unclear. V was shortened by 5 bases and J by 3 bases, with 6 bases between the two germline ends. The CDR3 loop spans 12 amino acids. Germline V gene sequence: CDR1 SGHDT, CDR2 YYEEEE. The CDR3: CASSSFNQPQHF. The CDR3 DNA reads as TGTGCCAGCAGTAGTTTCAATCAGCCCCAGCATTTT. Full variable domain (missing parts from reference TRBV5-6 and TRBJ1-5): DAGVTQSPTHLIKTRGQQVTLRCSPKSGHDTVSWYQQALGQGPQFIFQYYEEEERQRGNFPDRFSGHQFPNYSSELNVNALLLGDSALYLCASSSFNQPQHFGDGTRLSIL.

The chain is built from TRBV5-4 and TRBJ2-1; D is possibly TRBD1 (6 bases). In germline, CDR1 is SGHNT, CDR2 YYREEE (reference sequence). V lost 4 bases, J lost 6 bases, and 20 bases lay in between. This CDR3 has 16 residues. Here the CDR3 reads CASSRSRDTPSNEQFF. The CDR3 DNA sequence: TGTGCCAGCAGCAGATCCCGGGACACCCCTTCCAATGAGCAGTTCTTC.

This rearrangement joins TRBV2 to TRBJ2-7; D is possibly TRBD1 (6 bases). Germline V gives CDR1 SNHLY, CDR2 FYNNEI. The germline V and J ends were trimmed by 7 bases and 2 bases, with 18 bases remaining between them. The CDR3 contains 15 residues. The CDR3, as DNA: TGTGCCAGCAAGGTGCTTGGGGGCATGACCTACGAGCAGTACTTC. Protein product: CASKVLGGMTYEQYF.

The table lists this clone with a count of one. J is TRBJ1-1 and V is TRBV2; D unresolved. The CDR3 has 14 residues. Germline lookup yields CDR1 SNHLY and CDR2 FYNNEI. V lost 8 bases, J lost 0 bases, and 13 bases lay in between. Here the CDR3 DNA reads TGTGCCAGCCACGCAGGATATCTGAACACTGAAGCTTTCTTT. Translation gives CASHAGYLNTEAFF. Looking up the rest from reference TRBV2 and TRBJ1-1 gives the full variable domain: EPEVTQTPSHQVTQMGQEVILRCVPISNHLYFYWYRQILGQKVEFLVSFYNNEISEKSEIFDDQFSVERPDGSNFTLKIRSTKLEDSAMYFCASHAGYLNTEAFFGQGTRLTVV.

This clone showed up just a few times. This chain links TRBV28 with TRBJ2-7; 10 nucleotides agree with TRBD2. The germline V gene encodes CDR1 MDHEN and CDR2 SYDVKM. V dropped 4 bases and J dropped 2; count of bases not matched to a gene: 5. The CDR3 contains 15 residues. The CDR3 bases are TGTGCCAGCAGTTCATTAGCGGGGGGCACCTACGAGCAGTACTTC. It codes for CASSSLAGGTYEQYF.

The genes are TRBV6-6 and TRBJ2-7, with D perhaps matching TRBD2 (5 bases). The CDR3 has 11 amino acids. With 4 bases removed from V and 7 bases from J, the gap between germline ends came to 8 bases. CDR1 and CDR2 (germline): MNHNY, SVGAGI (reference sequence). CDR3 residues: CASSWTGEQYF. The CDR3 region has the DNA TGTGCCAGCAGTTGGACGGGAGAGCAGTACTTC.

The chain has TRBV5-1 and TRBJ2-3; D gene unclear. Germline V gene data show CDR1 as SGHRS and CDR2 as YFSETQ. The V end was cut by 5 bases, the J end by 2 bases, with 9 bases between. This CDR3 spans 13 amino acids. The CDR3 is CASSQQNTDTQYF. In DNA form, the CDR3 reads TGCGCCAGCAGTCAACAGAACACAGATACGCAGTATTTT.

The chain employs TRBV2 and TRBJ2-1, with TRBD2 matching 9 bases. The germline CDR1 and CDR2 sequences are SNHLY and FYNNEI. V lost 7 bases to trimming and J lost 6 bases; unmatched junction nucleotides: 16. The CDR3 length is 17 residues. CDR3 amino acids: CASTGMLGGGAPNEQFF. The CDR3 bases are TGTGCCAGCACCGGAATGTTGGGCGGGGGGGCCCCCAATGAGCAGTTCTTC. The variable domain in full, completed from reference TRBV2 and TRBJ2-1, reads EPEVTQTPSHQVTQMGQEVILRCVPISNHLYFYWYRQILGQKVEFLVSFYNNEISEKSEIFDDQFSVERPDGSNFTLKIRSTKLEDSAMYFCASTGMLGGGAPNEQFFGPGTRLTVL.

Turning to this clone: The same CDR3 arises from other DNA sequences in this sample as well. The CDR3 DNA is TGTGCCAGTAGTACTAGCGGGGGCTACGAGCAGTACTTC. Its translation is CASSTSGGYEQYF. The J gene is TRBJ2-7, the V gene TRBV19; 10 bases are a match to TRBD2. The germline V gene has CDR1 LNHDA and CDR2 SQIVND (reference sequence). This CDR3 region has 13 residues. V dropped 4 bases and J dropped 3; count of bases not matched to a gene: 0. Together with reference TRBV19 and TRBJ2-7, the CDR3 gives the full variable domain: DGGITQSPKYLFRKEGQNVTLSCEQNLNHDAMYWYRQDPGQGLRLIYYSQIVNDFQKGDIAEGYSVSREKKESFPLTVTSAQKNPTAFYLCASSTSGGYEQYFGPGTRLTVT.

The chain links TRBV7-3 to TRBJ2-1; no definite D call. The germline V and J ends were trimmed by 0 bases and 8 bases, with 8 bases remaining between them. The CDR3 has 13 amino acids. Per germline, CDR1 SGHTA and CDR2 FQGTGA. The CDR3 nucleotides read TGTGCCAGCAGCTTAACCTACCTAGATGAGCAGTTCTTC. Protein sequence: CASSLTYLDEQFF.

V usage is TRBV28 and J usage is TRBJ1-1; 9 bases agree with TRBD1. Trimming cost V 9 bases and J 10 bases; bases outside gene matches: 12. CDR1 and CDR2 from the germline V gene are MDHEN and SYDVKM. The CDR3 totals 13 residues. As DNA, the CDR3 is TGTGCCAGTAGGGGTTCGACAGGGGGGGGAGCTTTCTTT. Residues: CASRGSTGGGAFF.

The chain has TRBV5-1 and TRBJ2-7; the D is unclear. The ends were cut back, 0 bases at V and 2 bases at J, with 12 bases in the middle. CDR1 is SGHRS, CDR2 YFSETQ, per germline. The CDR3 length is 15 residues. The CDR3 region is CASSLETNLPYEQYF. The CDR3 bases are TGCGCCAGCAGCTTGGAGACAAACCTTCCCTACGAGCAGTACTTC.

This clone was recorded at least ten times. The gene calls are TRBV15 and TRBJ2-2, with D possibly TRBD2 on 5 matching bases. The V end was cut by 0 bases, the J end by 6 bases, with 14 bases between. CDR1 is LNHNV, CDR2 YYDKDF, per germline (reference sequence). The CDR3 is 16 residues long. CDR3: CATSRDRGTGAGELFF. As DNA, the CDR3 is TGTGCCACCAGCAGAGATCGGGGTACTGGAGCCGGGGAGCTGTTTTTT.

V usage is TRBV5-1 and J usage is TRBJ1-2; D is undetermined. V was clipped by 7 bases and J by 1 base, with 11 bases between them. The CDR3 totals 13 residues. CDR1 and CDR2 from the germline V gene are SGHRS and YFSETQ. CDR3 in amino acids: CASSPEGNYGYTF. CDR3 nucleotide sequence: TGCGCCAGCTCGCCCGAGGGTAACTATGGCTACACCTTC.

This chain links TRBV7-6 with TRBJ2-6, with D unclear. CDR1 is SGHVS, CDR2 FNYEAQ, per germline. Deletions cut 0 bases from V and 0 bases from J, with 6 bases between. This CDR3 contains 16 residues. Here the CDR3 reads CASSLAHSSGANVLTF. CDR3 coding DNA: TGTGCCAGCAGCTTAGCGCATAGCTCTGGGGCCAACGTCCTGACTTTC.

The chain joins TRBV5-6 to TRBJ2-7; 7 nucleotides align to TRBD1. This CDR3 has 13 residues. After removal of 4 bases from V and 11 bases from J, the junction contained 12 bases not matched to a gene. CDR1 is SGHDT and CDR2 is YYEEEE in the germline V gene. This CDR3 is CASSPNYRGMEYF. As DNA, the CDR3 is TGTGCCAGCAGCCCGAATTACAGGGGAATGGAGTACTTC. The whole variable domain, filled in from reference TRBV5-6 and TRBJ2-7, reads DAGVTQSPTHLIKTRGQQVTLRCSPKSGHDTVSWYQQALGQGPQFIFQYYEEEERQRGNFPDRFSGHQFPNYSSELNVNALLLGDSALYLCASSPNYRGMEYFGPGTRLTVT.

The V and J genes are TRBV25-1 and TRBJ2-3; 9 bases agree with TRBD1. The CDR3 is 16 amino acids. With V trimmed by 6 bases and J by 1 base, 8 bases remained unmatched. Germline assignment: CDR1 MGHDK and CDR2 SYGVNS. As DNA, the CDR3 is TGTGCCAGCAGGGGGGACAGGGCGTTTGGCACAGATACGCAGTATTTT. Protein sequence: CASRGDRAFGTDTQYF.

The chain employs TRBV3-1 (or the pseudogene TRBV3-2) and TRBJ2-2; D is unresolved. The CDR3 extends over 13 amino acids. The V gene's germline CDR1 is LGHDT and CDR2 YNNKEL (reference sequence). V lost 5 bases, J lost 0 bases, and 4 bases lay in between. In DNA, the CDR3 is TGTGCCAGCAGCTACACGAACACCGGGGAGCTGTTTTTT. Its translation: CASSYTNTGELFF.

This chain connects TRBV29-1 to TRBJ2-5, with D maybe TRBD2 (5 bases). Germline CDR1 is SQVTM and CDR2 is ANQGSEA. The CDR3 consists of 14 residues. V lost 6 bases, J lost 0 bases, and 14 bases lay in between. The CDR3, as DNA: TGCAGCGTGGAAAGGACTGGCCACCAAGAGACCCAGTACTTC. The encoded protein is CSVERTGHQETQYF.